This paragraph reports one T cell receptor beta chain. The antigen is unknown. In the study's own analysis: Treg pools: 50,000 to 70,000 distinct patient, 9.56x10^4 donor TCRbeta sequences. The method was immunoSEQ multiplex PCR; TCRdb's version includes in-frame clones alone and lacks a portion of them. V and J calls and clone size are given by that table; D and trimming were obtained from the DNA. Counted here are tens of thousands of clones, approximately 92% occurring once; the ten biggest clones make up 0.95% to 1.3%. Sorted regulatory T cells were CD4-positive, CD25-high and CD127-low or negative. This entry belongs to a study of B cell selection in AIRE deficiency. CDR3 size: 13 residues. CDR1 SNHLY and CDR2 FYNNEI come from the germline V gene. The V and J ends lost 8 bases and 4 bases, in that order; junction bases with no gene match: 6. General study results and limits: CDR3s were shorter in shared Treg sequences, reflecting few non-templated nucleotide insertions.

The chain employs TRBV2 and TRBJ2-7; 9 nucleotides match TRBD1. Material for sequencing was CD4+CD25+ Tregs sorted from PBMCs. This TCR derives from a human donor in good health. The CDR3 sequence: CASSGTGTYEQYF. Here the CDR3 DNA reads TGTGCCAGCTCCGGGACAGGGACGTACGAGCAGTACTTC.